This TCR beta chain was identified during a study of cytomegalovirus exposure and HLA in healthy donors. Points on this clone: Its cognate antigen is unknown.

The assay was immunoSEQ multiplex PCR, and TCRdb's table has in-frame clones only and misses some. The sample has 150,000 or so clones; more than 75% are singletons. The V gene lost 7 bases and the J gene lost 9 bases, with 13 bases spanning the gap. The CDR3 consists of 12 residues. CDR1 MGHDK and CDR2 SYGVNS come from the germline V gene. Study-level points and caveats: The classifier, whose performance was assessed in both the original and validation cohorts, reportedly diagnosed cytomegalovirus status with high specificity and sensitivity. Three CMV-associated chains proved CMV antigen-specific in vitro.

Sequencing used PBMCs. This chain uses TRBV25-1 with TRBJ2-1, with D maybe TRBD1 (7 bases). This receptor was identified in a woman in her twenties or thirties in good health and CMV-seronegative. The CDR3 loop reads CASNQGGSEQFF. For the CDR3, the DNA is TGTGCCAGCAACCAGGGGGGCTCTGAGCAGTTCTTC.